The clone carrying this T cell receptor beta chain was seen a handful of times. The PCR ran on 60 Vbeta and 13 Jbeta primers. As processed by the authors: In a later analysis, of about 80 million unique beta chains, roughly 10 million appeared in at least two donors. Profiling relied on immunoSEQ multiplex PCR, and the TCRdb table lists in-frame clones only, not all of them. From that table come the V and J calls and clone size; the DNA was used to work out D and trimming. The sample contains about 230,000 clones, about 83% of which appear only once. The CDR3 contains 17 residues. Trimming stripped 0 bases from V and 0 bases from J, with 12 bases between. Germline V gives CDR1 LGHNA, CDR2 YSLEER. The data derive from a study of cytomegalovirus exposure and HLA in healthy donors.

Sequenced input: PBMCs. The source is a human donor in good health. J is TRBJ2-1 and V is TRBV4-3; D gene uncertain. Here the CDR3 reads CASSQDWSESSYNEQFF. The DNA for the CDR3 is TGCGCCAGCAGCCAAGATTGGTCCGAGAGCTCCTACAATGAGCAGTTCTTC.